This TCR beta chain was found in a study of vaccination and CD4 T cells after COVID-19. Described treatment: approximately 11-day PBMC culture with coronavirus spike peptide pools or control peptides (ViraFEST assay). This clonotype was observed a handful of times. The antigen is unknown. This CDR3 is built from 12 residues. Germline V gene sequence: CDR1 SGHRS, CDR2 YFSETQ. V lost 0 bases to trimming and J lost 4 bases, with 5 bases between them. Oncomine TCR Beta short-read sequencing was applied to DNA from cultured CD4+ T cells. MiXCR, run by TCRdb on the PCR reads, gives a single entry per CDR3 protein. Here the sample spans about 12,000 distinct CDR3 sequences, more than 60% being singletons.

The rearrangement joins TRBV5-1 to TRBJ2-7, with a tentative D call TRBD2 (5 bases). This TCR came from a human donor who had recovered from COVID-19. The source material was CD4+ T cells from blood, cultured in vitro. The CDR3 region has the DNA TGCGCCAGCAGCTTGGGGGAGTACGAGCAGTACTTC. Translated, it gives CASSLGEYEQYF. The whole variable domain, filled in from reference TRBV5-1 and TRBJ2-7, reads KAGVTQTPRYLIKTRGQQVTLSCSPISGHRSVSWYQQTPGQGLQFLFEYFSETQRNKGNFPGRFSGRQFSNSRSEMNVSTLELGDSALYLCASSLGEYEQYFGPGTRLTVT.